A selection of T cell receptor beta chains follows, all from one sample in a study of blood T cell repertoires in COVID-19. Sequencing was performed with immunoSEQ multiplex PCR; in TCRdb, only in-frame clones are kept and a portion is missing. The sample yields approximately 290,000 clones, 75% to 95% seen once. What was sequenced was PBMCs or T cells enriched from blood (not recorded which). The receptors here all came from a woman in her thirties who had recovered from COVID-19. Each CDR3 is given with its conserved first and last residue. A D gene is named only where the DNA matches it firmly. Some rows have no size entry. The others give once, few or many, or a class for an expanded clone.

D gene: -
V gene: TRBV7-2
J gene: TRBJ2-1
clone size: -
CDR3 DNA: TGTGCCAGCAGCTCGTACGGGGTCCACAATGAGCAGTTCTTC
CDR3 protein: CASSSYGVHNEQFF

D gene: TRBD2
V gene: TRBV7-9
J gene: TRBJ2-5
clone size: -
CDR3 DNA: TGTGCCAGCAGCCGACTAGCGGGAGGTCTGTACCAAGAGACCCAGTACTTC
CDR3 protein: CASSRLAGGLYQETQYF

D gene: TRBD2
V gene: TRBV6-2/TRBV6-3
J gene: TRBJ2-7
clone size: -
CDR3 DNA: TGTGCCAGCAGTTACTCGTCTAGCGGGGGCCAATACGAGCAGTACTTC
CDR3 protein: CASSYSSSGGQYEQYF

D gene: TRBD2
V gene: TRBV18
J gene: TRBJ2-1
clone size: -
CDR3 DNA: TGTGCCAGCTCACCAACCCAGACTAGCGAATCCTACAATGAGCAGTTCTTC
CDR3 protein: CASSPTQTSESYNEQFF

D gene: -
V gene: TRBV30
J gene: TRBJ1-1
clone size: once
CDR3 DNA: TGTGCCTGGAGTCCAATAGGACTAAGGTCTGAAGCTTTCTTT
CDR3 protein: CAWSPIGLRSEAFF

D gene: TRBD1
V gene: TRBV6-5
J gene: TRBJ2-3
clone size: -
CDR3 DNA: TGTGCCAGCAGTTCAACAGGGGCAGGCACAGATACGCAGTATTTT
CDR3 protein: CASSSTGAGTDTQYF

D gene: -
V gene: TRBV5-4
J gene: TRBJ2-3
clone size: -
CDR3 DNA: TGTGCCAGCAGCTTGGTGGGCGGGACCAGTGTTGATACGCAGTATTTT
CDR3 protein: CASSLVGGTSVDTQYF

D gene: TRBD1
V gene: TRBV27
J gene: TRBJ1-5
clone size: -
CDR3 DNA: TGTGCCAGCAGTGCACAGGGGGCGATTCAGCCCCAGCATTTT
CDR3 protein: CASSAQGAIQPQHF

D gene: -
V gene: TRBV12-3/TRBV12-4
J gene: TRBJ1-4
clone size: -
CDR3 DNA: TGTGCCAGCAGTCCGAGCGGTGGTGAAAAACTGTTTTTT
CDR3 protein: CASSPSGGEKLFF

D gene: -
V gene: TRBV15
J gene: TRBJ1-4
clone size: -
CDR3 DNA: TGTGCCACCAGCAGAGTGGGAGGGGACGGAGAAAAACTGTTTTTT
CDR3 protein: CATSRVGGDGEKLFF

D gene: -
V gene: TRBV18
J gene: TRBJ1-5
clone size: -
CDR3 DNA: TGTGCCAGCTCAGGAGGTTGGGGTATTGGTCAGCCCCAGCATTTT
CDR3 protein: CASSGGWGIGQPQHF

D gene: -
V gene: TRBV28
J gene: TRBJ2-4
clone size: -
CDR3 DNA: TGTGCCAGCAGTTTATCGGCAGGGGACATTCAGTACTTC
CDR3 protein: CASSLSAGDIQYF

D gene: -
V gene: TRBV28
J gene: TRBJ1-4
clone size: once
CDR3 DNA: -
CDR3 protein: CASSSSAETGEKLFF

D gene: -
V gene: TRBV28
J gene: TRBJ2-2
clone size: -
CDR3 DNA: TGTGCCAGCAGTTTATACCTTAGCGGGGAGCTGTTTTTT
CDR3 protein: CASSLYLSGELFF

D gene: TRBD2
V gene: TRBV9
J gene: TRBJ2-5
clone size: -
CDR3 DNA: TGTGCCAGCAGCGTAGCCCCTAGCGGGAGGGTCCAAGAGACCCAGTACTTC
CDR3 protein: CASSVAPSGRVQETQYF

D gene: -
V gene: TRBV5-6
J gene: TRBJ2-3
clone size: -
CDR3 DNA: TGTGCCAGCAGCTTGTCGCAGGGAACAGATACGCAGTATTTT
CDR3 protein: CASSLSQGTDTQYF

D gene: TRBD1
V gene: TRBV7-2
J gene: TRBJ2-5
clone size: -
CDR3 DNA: TGTGCCAGCAGCTTCGTGCAGGGGGCAGAAGAGACCCAGTACTTC
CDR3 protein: CASSFVQGAEETQYF

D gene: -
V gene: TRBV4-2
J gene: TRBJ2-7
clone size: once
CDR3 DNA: TGTGCCAGCAGCCAAAACAGGGTGAGCGAGCAGTACTTC
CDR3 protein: CASSQNRVSEQYF

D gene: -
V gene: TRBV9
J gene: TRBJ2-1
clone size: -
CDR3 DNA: TGTGCCAGCAGCGTAGCTGGGCTCACCGAACTTTTCTTC
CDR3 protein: CASSVAGLTELFF

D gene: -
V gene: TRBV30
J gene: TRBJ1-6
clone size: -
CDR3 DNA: TGTGCCTGGAGTTCCCAACAGGGCTATAATTCACCCCTCCACTTT
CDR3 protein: CAWSSQQGYNSPLHF

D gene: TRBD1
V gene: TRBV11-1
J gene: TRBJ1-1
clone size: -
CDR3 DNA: TGTGCCAGCAGCGGACAGGGTTTGGTTACTGAAGCTTTCTTT
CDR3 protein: CASSGQGLVTEAFF

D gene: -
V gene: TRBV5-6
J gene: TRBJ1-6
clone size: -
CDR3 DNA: TGTGCCAGCAGCTTTATGCAGGGGAACCTCCACTTT
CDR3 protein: CASSFMQGNLHF

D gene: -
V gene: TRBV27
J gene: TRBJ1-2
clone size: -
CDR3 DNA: TGTGCCAGCAGTTTAGAGGCAGGGAGGGCTGGCTACACCTTC
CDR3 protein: CASSLEAGRAGYTF